The clone carrying this T cell receptor (beta chain) has just a few counts. This record comes from a study of blood T cell repertoires in COVID-19. Study information: Sample material is recorded as cDNA or gDNA derived from T cells, B-cell-depleted T cells, or PBMCs.

V shed 3 bases and J shed 5 bases, with 17 bases lying between them. This CDR3 contains 16 residues. Germline lookup yields CDR1 LGHDT and CDR2 YNNKEL (reference sequence). Original processing notes: Amplification of reference gene primers provided the estimated nucleated cell counts. Repertoires were generated with immunoSEQ multiplex PCR, while TCRdb's copy carries only in-frame clones and drops some. For V, J and clone size, that table is used; D and trimming come from the DNA. Of a few hundred thousand clones listed, 75% to 90% are singletons. The chain recombines TRBV3-1 (or the pseudogene TRBV3-2) with TRBJ1-5; tentative D call: TRBD1 (5 bases). This TCR came from a man younger than 40 who had recovered from COVID-19. Sequencing was done on a sample of PBMCs or T cells enriched from blood (not recorded which). The CDR3, as DNA: TGTGCCAGCAGCCAGTTGCCGGGGGGGAGTGATCAGCCCCAGCATTTT. It codes for CASSQLPGGSDQPQHF.